The clone carrying this T cell receptor (beta chain) showed up many times. This CDR3 is 20 amino acids long. CDR1 is SGHTA, CDR2 FQGNSA, per germline. Trimming took 2 bases from V and 2 from J; bases not matched to a gene: 17. Each CDR3 protein is one row after TCRdb ran MiXCR on the 5' RACE reads. The sample lists more than 200,000 distinct CDR3 sequences; roughly 3.5% were seen once. This record comes from a study of T cells after yellow fever vaccination. The source was PBMCs, collected 15 days after the yellow fever booster vaccination. The receptor's source is a man in his late teens or twenties who received the YFV17D yellow fever vaccine. The rearrangement links TRBV7-2 to TRBJ2-3; 9 nucleotides align to TRBD2. CDR3: CASSLQPLAGGLKSTDTQYF. The CDR3 coding sequence is TGTGCCAGCAGCTTACAGCCTCTGGCGGGGGGGCTCAAATCCACAGATACGCAGTATTTT.